This TCR beta chain is drawn from a study of a mutant IDH1 vaccine in newly diagnosed glioma. Documented time point: week 5, during vaccination. Each vaccine dose was 300 ug of mutant IDH1 20-mer peptide, with topical imiquimod. On this clone: Its target is not known.

V was pared by 4 bases and J by 7 bases, with 6 bases of the junction left unmatched. The germline CDR1 and CDR2 sequences are SGHAT and FQNNGV. The CDR3 contains 13 residues. Assay used: immunoSEQ multiplex PCR; TCRdb lists only in-frame clones, some missing. Found here are about 58,000 clones, about 86% of them singletons; the top ten hold about 7%. This clonotype was obtained from a woman between 45 and 60 years old with glioma. Sample: PBMCs, taken from a glioma patient whose treatment included an IDH1 peptide vaccine. The chain is built from TRBV11-2 and TRBJ1-1; 7 nucleotides line up with TRBD1. As DNA, the CDR3 is TGTGCCAGCAGCTCCCGGACAGGTGGTGAAGCTTTCTTT. It is translated as CASSSRTGGEAFF.